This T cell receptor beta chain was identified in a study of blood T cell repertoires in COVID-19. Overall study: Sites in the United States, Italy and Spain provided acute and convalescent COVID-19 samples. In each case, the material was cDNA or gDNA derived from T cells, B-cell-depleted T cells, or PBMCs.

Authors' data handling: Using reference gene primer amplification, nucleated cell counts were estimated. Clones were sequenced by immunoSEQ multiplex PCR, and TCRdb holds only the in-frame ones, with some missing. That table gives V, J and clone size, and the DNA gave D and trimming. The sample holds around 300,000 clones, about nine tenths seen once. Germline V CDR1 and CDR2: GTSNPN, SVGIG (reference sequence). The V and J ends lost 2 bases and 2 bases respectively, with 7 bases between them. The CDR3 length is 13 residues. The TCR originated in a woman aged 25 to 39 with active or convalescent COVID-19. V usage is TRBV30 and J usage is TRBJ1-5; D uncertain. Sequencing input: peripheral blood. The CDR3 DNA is TGTGCCTGGAGTTTAATTGGCAATCAGCCCCAGCATTTT. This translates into CAWSLIGNQPQHF.